Shown below are 26 T cell receptor beta chains from a single sample sequenced in a study of blood T cells in healthy people across ages. Through a sample-barcoded 5' primer and a J-beta primer mix, a second PCR was run for roughly 6 to 11 cycles. MiXCR, run by TCRdb on the 5' RACE reads, gives a single entry per CDR3 protein. Here the sample spans 1.5 million to 2 million distinct CDR3 sequences, 35% to 50% being singletons. Sequencing was done on a sample of blood. Receptor source: a human donor in good health.

To note about this clonotype: This may arise from a read error, as a much more abundant clone is one base away. The chain has TRBV7-9 and TRBJ2-5; D unclear. CDR3 size: 12 residues. In germline, CDR1 is SEHNR, CDR2 FQNEAQ (reference sequence). The CDR3 nucleotides read TGTTCCAGCAGCTGGTACCAAGAGACCCAGTACTTC. The encoded protein is CSSSWYQETQYF.

V is TRBV10-3 and J is TRBJ1-2; unclear D gene. The CDR3 loop spans 14 amino acids. Germline CDR1 is ENHRY and CDR2 is SYGVKD. The germline V and J ends were trimmed by 9 bases and 0 bases, with 14 bases remaining between them. CDR3 bases: TGTGCCATTGCTAAAAACCAAGCTAACTATGGCTACACCTTC. This codes for CAIAKNQANYGYTF.

This clonotype was seen at least ten times. A much larger clone lies a single base off, so this may be a read error. The rearrangement uses TRBV27 and TRBJ1-2; TRBD1 matches at 9 bases. Trimming cost V 6 bases and J 7 bases; bases outside gene matches: 9. Germline V gives CDR1 MNHEY, CDR2 SMNVEV (reference sequence). The CDR3 consists of 14 residues. The CDR3 nucleotides are TGTGCCAGCAGGTTCCGGACAGGGGAGGGTGGCTACACCTTC. Translated, it gives CASRFRTGEGGYTF.

This clonotype has a handful of counts. The chain has TRBV5-1 and TRBJ2-5; perhaps TRBD2 as D (5 bases). CDR1 is SGHRS, CDR2 YFSETQ, per germline. Trimming shortened V by 0 bases and J by 0 bases, and 6 bases separated the two germline ends. The CDR3 consists of 14 residues. CDR3 nucleotide sequence: TGCGCCAGCAGCTTGGAGCGGAACCAAGAGACCCAGTACTTC. Protein: CASSLERNQETQYF.

This clonotype was seen only once. The conserved final phenylalanine or tryptophan is absent from the CDR3, which likely points to a read error. The chain uses TRBV28 and TRBJ2-1, with D perhaps matching TRBD1 (5 bases). The germline gives CDR1 MDHEN, CDR2 SYDVKM. V was shortened by 10 bases and J by 7 bases, with 11 bases between the two germline ends. CDR3 length: 11 residues. CDR3 bases: TGTGCCACCAGGGTTTCGAATGAGCAGTTCTGC. Translating it yields CATRVSNEQFC.

In its sample, this clonotype was seen a few times. The chain is built from TRBV18 and TRBJ2-2; 8 bases agree with TRBD2. The CDR3 contains 14 residues. Germline trimming cut 4 bases from V and 3 bases from J; bases unmatched to any gene: 1. Germline assignment: CDR1 KGHSH and CDR2 LQKENI. The DNA for the CDR3 is TGTGCCAGCTCACAACTAGCGGACACCGGGGAGCTGTTTTTT. This encodes CASSQLADTGELFF. Variable domain in full (rest from reference TRBV18 and TRBJ2-2): NAGVMQNPRHLVRRRGQEARLRCSPMKGHSHVYWYRQLPEEGLKFMVYLQKENIIDESGMPKERFSAEFPKEGPSILRIQQVVRGDSAAYFCASSQLADTGELFFGEGSRLTVL.

This clonotype has at least ten counts. The chain uses TRBV20-1 and TRBJ2-1; 7 nucleotides match TRBD1. The V segment lost 7 bases and the J segment 6 bases; nucleotides outside the gene matches: 6. Germline V gene lookup returns CDR1 DFQATT and CDR2 SNEGSKA (reference sequence). This CDR3 is built from 12 residues. The CDR3 region is CSVEGQINEQFF. The CDR3 DNA sequence: TGCAGTGTAGAGGGACAGATCAATGAGCAGTTCTTC.

This clonotype was detected only a few times. The genes are TRBV30 and TRBJ2-1; 7 positions match TRBD1. CDR3 length: 17 amino acids. With V trimmed by 1 base and J by 5 bases, 14 bases remained unmatched. Germline lookup yields CDR1 GTSNPN and CDR2 SVGIG (reference sequence). CDR3 DNA: TGTGCCTGGAGTGCGACAGGGTTCCGCCTCGGGAACAATGAGCAGTTCTTC. Protein sequence: CAWSATGFRLGNNEQFF.

A few counts support this clonotype. The chain combines TRBV7-9 with TRBJ1-2, with D unclear. The V and J ends lost 3 bases and 7 bases respectively, with 12 bases between them. The V gene's germline CDR1 is SEHNR and CDR2 FQNEAQ (reference sequence). The CDR3 totals 13 residues. CDR3 region: CASSLGRRVGYTF. DNA of the CDR3: TGTGCCAGCAGCTTGGGCCGAAGAGTTGGCTACACCTTC.

This clonotype was observed a few times. The gene calls are TRBV5-1 and TRBJ2-3, with 14 bases that match TRBD2. V was clipped by 4 bases and J by 5 bases; unmatched bases: 6. The CDR3 sequence is 16 residues long. Germline lookup yields CDR1 SGHRS and CDR2 YFSETQ. Written as DNA, the CDR3 is TGCGCCAGCAGCACGAGACTAGCGGGGGGGGGAGATACGCAGTATTTT. Translating it yields CASSTRLAGGGDTQYF.

This rearrangement joins TRBV28 to TRBJ2-7; 11 bases are a match to TRBD2. The V segment lost 8 bases and the J segment 5 bases; nucleotides outside the gene matches: 20. CDR1 is MDHEN and CDR2 is SYDVKM in the germline V gene. This CDR3 spans 18 amino acids. The CDR3 DNA sequence: TGTGCCAGCCGGGGGAGACTAGCGGGGCCACTTTCGAGTCACGAGCAGTACTTC. Translating it yields CASRGRLAGPLSSHEQYF.

This clonotype was seen a few times. The chain couples TRBV6-6 to TRBJ2-1; D possibly corresponds to TRBD1 (5 bases). Trimming pared 5 bases from V and 8 bases from J, leaving 13 bases between. Germline lookup yields CDR1 MNHNY and CDR2 SVGAGI (reference sequence). The CDR3 loop spans 13 amino acids. CDR3 amino acids: CASSPSQGDEQFF. The CDR3 DNA reads as TGTGCCAGCAGTCCCTCCCAGGGTGATGAGCAGTTCTTC.

This sequence joins TRBV29-1 and TRBJ2-3; unclear D gene. The CDR3 is 13 amino acids. Trimming pared 1 base from V and 5 bases from J, leaving 10 bases between. The V gene's germline CDR1 is SQVTM and CDR2 ANQGSEA. CDR3: CSVEGTKGDTQYF. The CDR3 DNA reads as TGCAGCGTTGAAGGGACGAAGGGAGATACGCAGTATTTT.

The rearrangement links TRBV24-1 to TRBJ2-3, with TRBD1 matching over 8 bases. Germline V gene sequence: CDR1 KGHDR, CDR2 SFDVKD. V shed 3 bases and J 6 bases; nucleotides not matched to a gene: 10. This CDR3 is built from 16 residues. The CDR3 region has the DNA TGTGCCACCAGTGATCCTGACAGGGGCCCTACGGATACGCAGTATTTT. Encoded protein: CATSDPDRGPTDTQYF.

On this clonotype: One end of the junction varies from germline; a read error may be responsible. This chain links TRBV9 with TRBJ2-5; D remains unclear. Germline V gives CDR1 SGDLS, CDR2 YYNGEE. This CDR3 is built from 14 residues. The CDR3 reads CACSVGRVLGTQYF. The CDR3 DNA reads as TGTGCCTGCAGCGTAGGCCGGGTTTTAGGGACCCAGTACTTC.

There are many counts of this clonotype. J is TRBJ1-1 and V is TRBV29-1; D gene ambiguous. The CDR3 runs 13 residues. Trimming shortened V by 4 bases and J by 0 bases, and 9 bases separated the two germline ends. Germline V gene sequence: CDR1 SQVTM, CDR2 ANQGSEA. The CDR3 bases are TGCAGCGTTGCCGGCCGTTTGAACACTGAAGCTTTCTTT. It codes for CSVAGRLNTEAFF.

V and J are TRBV10-3 and TRBJ1-5, with D possibly being TRBD1 (6 bases). CDR1 is ENHRY and CDR2 is SYGVKD in the germline V gene. V lost 0 bases and J lost 6, with 12 bases in between. The CDR3 totals 15 residues. Written as DNA, the CDR3 is TGTGCCATCAGTGAGTCTTCAGGGGTTGTTCAGCCCCAGCATTTT. It codes for CAISESSGVVQPQHF.

Note on this clonotype: The germline gene is not matched at one end of the junction; a read error may be the cause. The rearrangement links TRBV2 to TRBJ2-1, with a weak D call TRBD1 (5 bases). In germline, CDR1 is SNHLY, CDR2 FYNNEI. The CDR3 runs 12 residues. The CDR3 here is CAGSLQDNEQFF. Here the CDR3 DNA reads TGTGCCGGCAGTCTACAGGACAATGAGCAGTTCTTC.

This clonotype has just a few counts. This chain joins TRBV7-2 and TRBJ1-5, with D possibly being TRBD1 (5 bases). Trimming cost V 5 bases and J 6 bases, with 20 bases left between them. CDR1 is SGHTA, CDR2 FQGNSA, per germline. The CDR3 loop spans 16 amino acids. CDR3 loop: CASSPRRAGTGQPQHF. CDR3 bases: TGTGCCAGCAGCCCCCGACGGGCAGGGACTGGTCAGCCCCAGCATTTT.

The CDR3 spells CASRQWDVTNEKLFF. Here the CDR3 DNA reads TGTGCCAGCAGACAATGGGACGTAACTAATGAAAAACTGTTTTTT. V and J are TRBV6-5 and TRBJ1-4; possible D gene TRBD1, 5 bases. The germline CDR1 and CDR2 sequences are MNHEY and SVGAGI. CDR3 length: 15 amino acids. V dropped 6 bases and J dropped 1 base, with 12 bases sitting between them.

The chain's CDR3 is CASSYYQAGQEQFF. In nucleotides, the CDR3 is TGTGCCAGCAGTTACTACCAAGCGGGGCAGGAGCAGTTCTTC. The chain links TRBV6-2 or TRBV6-3 to TRBJ2-1, with 7 positions matching TRBD2. V gave up 1 base and J gave up 10 bases; unmatched junction bases: 7. The CDR3 runs 14 residues. Looked up from germline, CDR1 is MNHEY and CDR2 is SVGEGT.

This clonotype was detected only once. The chain uses TRBV29-1 and TRBJ1-2; D is unresolved. This CDR3 comprises 12 residues. V was clipped by 4 bases and J by 2 bases, with 8 bases between them. Germline V lookup: CDR1 SQVTM, CDR2 ANQGSEA. CDR3 loop: CSVVSVNYGYTF. DNA for the CDR3: TGCAGCGTTGTCTCGGTGAACTATGGCTACACCTTC. The complete variable domain, with remaining parts taken from reference TRBV29-1 and TRBJ1-2, reads SAVISQKPSRDICQRGTSLTIQCQVDSQVTMMFWYRQQPGQSLTLIATANQGSEATYESGFVIDKFPISRPNLTFSTLTVSNMSPEDSSIYLCSVVSVNYGYTFGSGTRLTVV.

This clonotype was counted a few times. The CDR3 spells CASNTGQGYNEQFF. The CDR3 DNA follows: TGTGCCAGCAATACCGGACAGGGGTACAATGAGCAGTTCTTC. The V and J genes are TRBV6-2 or TRBV6-3 and TRBJ2-1, with 9 bases identical to TRBD1. J was trimmed by 4 bases and V by 7 bases; bases with no gene match: 5. This CDR3 is built from 14 residues. Germline V CDR1 and CDR2: MNHEY, SVGEGT.

For this clonotype: One junction end disagrees with the germline gene, perhaps due to a read error. This chain joins TRBV4-1 and TRBJ1-1; 7 bases are a match to TRBD1. The length of the CDR3 is 15 residues. Germline V lookup: CDR1 MGHRA, CDR2 YSYEKL. CDR3 nucleotide sequence: TGCACCAGCAGCCAAGGCCCCGAGGGGGCCACTGAAGCTTTCTTT. Protein sequence: CTSSQGPEGATEAFF.

The table lists this clonotype with a few counts. The chain carries TRBV12-3 or TRBV12-4 and TRBJ1-5; possible D gene TRBD1, 5 bases. The CDR3 loop spans 14 amino acids. Trimming removed 3 bases at V and 3 bases at J, with 9 bases between. The DNA for the CDR3 is TGTGCCAGCAGTTTCGCGGGGGACAATCAGCCCCAGCATTTT. Translated, it gives CASSFAGDNQPQHF.

In DNA, the CDR3 is TGCAGTGCTACCACAGGGCGCGGTTCACCCCTCCACTTT. This translates into CSATTGRGSPLHF. The chain employs TRBV20-1 and TRBJ1-6; tentatively, D is TRBD1 (6 bases). Trimming pared 4 bases from V and 9 bases from J, leaving 13 bases between. The V gene's germline CDR1 is DFQATT and CDR2 SNEGSKA (reference sequence). This CDR3 has 13 amino acids.